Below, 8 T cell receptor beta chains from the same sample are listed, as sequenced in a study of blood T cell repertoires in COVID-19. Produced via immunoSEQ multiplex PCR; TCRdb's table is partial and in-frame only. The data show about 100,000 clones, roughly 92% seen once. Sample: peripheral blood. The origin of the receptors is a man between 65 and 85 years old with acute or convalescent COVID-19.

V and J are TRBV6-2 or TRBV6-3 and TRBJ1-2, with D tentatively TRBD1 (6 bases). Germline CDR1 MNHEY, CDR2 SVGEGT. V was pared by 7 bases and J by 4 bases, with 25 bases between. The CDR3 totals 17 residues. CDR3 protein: CASTPGRGRPFSYGYTF. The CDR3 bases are TGTGCCAGCACCCCGGGGAGGGGGAGGCCCTTTTCCTATGGCTACACCTTC.

In DNA form, the CDR3 reads TGTGCCAGCAGTTACGTAGAGAACACTGAAGCTTTCTTT. This sequence encodes CASSYVENTEAFF. This chain links TRBV6-5 with TRBJ1-1; D call uncertain. Trimming left V 2 bases short and J 1 base short, with 5 bases between. CDR1 and CDR2 from the germline V gene are MNHEY and SVGAGI. The CDR3 covers 13 residues.

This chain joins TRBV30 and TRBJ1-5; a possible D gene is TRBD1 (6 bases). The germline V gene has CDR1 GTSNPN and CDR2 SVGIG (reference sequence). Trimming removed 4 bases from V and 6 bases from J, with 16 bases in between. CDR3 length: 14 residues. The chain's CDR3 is CAWNSGVRAQPQHF. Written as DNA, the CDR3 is TGTGCCTGGAACTCAGGGGTTCGCGCTCAGCCCCAGCATTTT.

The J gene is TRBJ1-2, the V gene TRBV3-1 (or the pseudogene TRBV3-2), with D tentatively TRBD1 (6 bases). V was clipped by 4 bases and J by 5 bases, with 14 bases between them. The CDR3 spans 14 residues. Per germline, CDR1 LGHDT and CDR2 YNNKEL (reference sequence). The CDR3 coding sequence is TGTGCCAGCAGCCCTCGACAGGTTGGTTATGGCTACACCTTC. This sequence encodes CASSPRQVGYGYTF.

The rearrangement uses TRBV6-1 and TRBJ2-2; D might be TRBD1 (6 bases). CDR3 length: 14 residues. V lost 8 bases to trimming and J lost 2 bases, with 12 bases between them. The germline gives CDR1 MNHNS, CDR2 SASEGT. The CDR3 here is CASLRTANTGELFF. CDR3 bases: TGTGCCAGCCTCCGGACAGCCAACACCGGGGAGCTGTTTTTT.

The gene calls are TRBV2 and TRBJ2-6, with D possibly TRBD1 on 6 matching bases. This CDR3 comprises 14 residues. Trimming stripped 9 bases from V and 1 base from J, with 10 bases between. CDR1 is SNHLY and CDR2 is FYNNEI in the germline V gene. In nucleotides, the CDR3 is TGTGCCAGAGCAGGGGTTTCTGGGGCCAACGTCCTGACTTTC. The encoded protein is CARAGVSGANVLTF.

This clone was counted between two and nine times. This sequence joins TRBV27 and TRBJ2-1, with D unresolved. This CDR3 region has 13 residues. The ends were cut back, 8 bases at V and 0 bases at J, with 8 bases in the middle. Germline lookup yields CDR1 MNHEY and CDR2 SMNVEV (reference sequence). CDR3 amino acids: CASSSSSYNEQFF. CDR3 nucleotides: TGTGCCAGCTCCTCTAGCTCCTACAATGAGCAGTTCTTC.

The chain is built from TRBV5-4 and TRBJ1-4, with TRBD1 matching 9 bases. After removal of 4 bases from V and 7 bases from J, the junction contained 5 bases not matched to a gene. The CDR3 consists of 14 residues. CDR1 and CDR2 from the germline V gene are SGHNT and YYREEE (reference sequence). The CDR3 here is CASSVQGALEKLFF. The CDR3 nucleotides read TGTGCCAGCAGCGTACAGGGGGCTCTTGAAAAACTGTTTTTT.